This T cell receptor (beta chain) was sequenced for a study of cytomegalovirus exposure and HLA in healthy donors. The PCR was carried out with 60 Vbeta primers and 13 Jbeta primers. Using immunoSEQ multiplex PCR, the repertoire was profiled, and TCRdb retains in-frame clones only, with some absent. Seen here are over 120,000 clones, approximately 78% observed once, and the top ten hold around 2.4%. This clone has only one observation. Its antigen remains unknown. Study findings and constraints: In vitro experiments confirmed that a few CMV-associated chains were specific for CMV antigens.

This TCR derives from a woman under 30 in good health and CMV-seropositive. Sequencing was done on a sample of PBMCs.

As DNA, the CDR3 is TGCGCCAGCAGCCTGGCCGGGACAGGCATCGTAAACACTGAAGCTTTCTTT. This codes for CASSLAGTGIVNTEAFF. The chain uses TRBV5-1 and TRBJ1-1; 8 bases are a match to TRBD1. This CDR3 contains 17 residues. Looked up from germline, CDR1 is SGHRS and CDR2 is YFSETQ. V trimming: 4 bases; J trimming: 2 bases; junction bases outside the gene matches: 13.